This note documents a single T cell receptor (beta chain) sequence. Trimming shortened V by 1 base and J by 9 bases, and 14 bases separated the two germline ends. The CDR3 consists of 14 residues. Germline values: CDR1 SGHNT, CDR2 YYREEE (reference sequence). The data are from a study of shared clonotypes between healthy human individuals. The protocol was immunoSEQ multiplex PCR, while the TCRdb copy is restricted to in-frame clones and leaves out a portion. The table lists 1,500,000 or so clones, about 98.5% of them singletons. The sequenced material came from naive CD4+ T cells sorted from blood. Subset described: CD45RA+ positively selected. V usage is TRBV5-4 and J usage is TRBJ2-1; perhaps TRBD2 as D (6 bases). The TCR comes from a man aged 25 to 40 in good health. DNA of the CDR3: TGTGCCAGCAGCTTGATTGGGGGGAGCGGTGAGCAGTTCTTC. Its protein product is CASSLIGGSGEQFF.